Presented here are 26 T cell receptor beta chains from one specimen sequenced in a study of blood T cell repertoires in COVID-19. Clones were read by immunoSEQ multiplex PCR, and TCRdb kept only the in-frame ones, dropping some. The sample holds about 44,000 clones, about 90% seen once. Sample: peripheral blood. Receptors originate from a woman aged 40 to 50 with acute or convalescent COVID-19.

This sequence joins TRBV6-6 and TRBJ1-4; TRBD1 matches 8 bases. The CDR3 covers 15 residues. Unmatched junction bases numbered 3, after V lost 2 bases and J lost 4 bases. Germline CDR1 reads MNHNY; CDR2 reads SVGAGI (reference sequence). DNA for the CDR3: TGTGCCAGCAGTTACGGGGGACAGGTTAATGAAAAACTGTTTTTT. Residues: CASSYGGQVNEKLFF.

The CDR3 protein is CASREQGLSNQPQHF. The CDR3, as DNA: TGTGCCAGCAGAGAACAGGGGTTGAGCAATCAGCCCCAGCATTTT. V is TRBV6-6 and J is TRBJ1-5, with 7 bases fitting TRBD1. With V trimmed by 6 bases and J by 1 base, 6 bases remained unmatched. The CDR3 runs to 15 residues. Germline V gives CDR1 MNHNY, CDR2 SVGAGI (reference sequence).

The rearrangement joins TRBV29-1 to TRBJ1-4, with 7 bases fitting TRBD1. The CDR3 extends over 15 amino acids. Germline V gene sequence: CDR1 SQVTM, CDR2 ANQGSEA. Losses at the gene ends were 5 bases for V and 8 bases for J; bases not matched to a gene: 14. CDR3 sequence (DNA): TGCAGCGTTAAAGGGGTGACAGGGCGAGGGGAAAAACTGTTTTTT. Translating it yields CSVKGVTGRGEKLFF.

In this sample, this clone turned up once. This rearrangement joins TRBV9 to TRBJ2-2; D not resolved. The CDR3 loop spans 16 amino acids. V was trimmed by 0 bases and J by 1 base, leaving 10 bases between them. Germline CDR1 is SGDLS and CDR2 is YYNGEE. The CDR3 bases are TGTGCCAGCAGCGTAGACGGCGGCAGGAACACCGGGGAGCTGTTTTTT. This sequence encodes CASSVDGGRNTGELFF.

This chain links TRBV30 with TRBJ2-7, with a weak D call TRBD2 (6 bases). The V gene lost 4 bases and the J gene lost 3 bases, with 13 bases spanning the gap. CDR1 GTSNPN and CDR2 SVGIG come from the germline V gene (reference sequence). The CDR3 extends over 13 amino acids. In DNA form, the CDR3 reads TGTGCCTGGAACGGCGGGAACCTCTACGAGCAGTACTTC. Protein: CAWNGGNLYEQYF.

V and J are TRBV28 and TRBJ2-7; D is possibly TRBD2 (5 bases). This CDR3 contains 13 residues. Germline-derived CDR1 and CDR2 are MDHEN and SYDVKM. V shed 7 bases and J shed 2 bases, with 12 bases lying between them. DNA of the CDR3: TGTGCCAGCACCTCCGGGATCCCCTACGAGCAGTACTTC. Residues: CASTSGIPYEQYF. Full variable domain (rest looked up from reference TRBV28 and TRBJ2-7): DVKVTQSSRYLVKRTGEKVFLECVQDMDHENMFWYRQDPGLGLRLIYFSYDVKMKEKGDIPEGYSVSREKKERFSLILESASTNQTSMYLCASTSGIPYEQYFGPGTRLTVT.

This sequence joins TRBV11-2 and TRBJ1-1, with unresolved D. CDR1 SGHAT and CDR2 FQNNGV come from the germline V gene. Trimming stripped 5 bases from V and 4 bases from J, with 17 bases between. The CDR3 runs 15 residues. The CDR3 spells CASSQTDNPGTEAFF. The DNA of the CDR3 is TGTGCCAGCAGCCAGACTGATAATCCGGGCACTGAAGCTTTCTTT.

This clone appeared a single time. This chain connects TRBV19 to TRBJ2-7, with TRBD1 matching over 7 bases. With 6 bases clipped from V and 3 bases from J, the junction kept 14 bases outside the gene matches. CDR1 is LNHDA, CDR2 SQIVND, per germline (reference sequence). The CDR3 covers 16 residues. For the CDR3, the DNA is TGTGCCAGTAGCAAATACCCCGAGACAGGGATCTACGAGCAGTACTTC. Encoded protein: CASSKYPETGIYEQYF. The whole variable domain, filled in from reference TRBV19 and TRBJ2-7, reads DGGITQSPKYLFRKEGQNVTLSCEQNLNHDAMYWYRQDPGQGLRLIYYSQIVNDFQKGDIAEGYSVSREKKESFPLTVTSAQKNPTAFYLCASSKYPETGIYEQYFGPGTRLTVT.

The chain carries TRBV11-1 and TRBJ2-1; 7 bases align to TRBD1. CDR3 size: 16 residues. The ends lost 5 bases at V and 3 bases at J; junction bases unmatched: 10. Per germline, CDR1 SGHAT and CDR2 FQDESV (reference sequence). The CDR3 DNA reads TGTGCCAGCAGCAAAACTCCGGGACAGTACTACAATGAGCAGTTCTTC. The encoded protein is CASSKTPGQYYNEQFF.

DNA of the CDR3: TGTGCCAGCAGTTCCACCACGGGGGGTCGGACATACGAGCAGTACTTC. Translated, it gives CASSSTTGGRTYEQYF. The chain couples TRBV6-5 to TRBJ2-7, with 7 bases fitting TRBD2. Per the germline V gene, CDR1 is MNHEY and CDR2 is SVGAGI. Trimming removed 4 bases from V and 4 bases from J; junction bases left unmatched: 13. CDR3 length: 16 amino acids.

This clone was observed once. The genes are TRBV28 and TRBJ2-3; 10 bases are a match to TRBD2. Germline lookup yields CDR1 MDHEN and CDR2 SYDVKM. V lost 7 bases to trimming and J lost 6 bases; unmatched junction nucleotides: 4. The CDR3 runs to 13 residues. This CDR3 reads CASILAGSDTQYF. The CDR3 DNA is TGTGCCAGCATACTAGCGGGGTCCGATACGCAGTATTTT.

This clone was seen once. The CDR3 DNA follows: TGTGCCAGCAGTTACTCGCACAGGGCTAATGAAAAACTGTTTTTT. Translation gives CASSYSHRANEKLFF. V and J are TRBV6-5 and TRBJ1-4; D is possibly TRBD1 (6 bases). The V gene lost 0 bases and the J gene lost 3 bases, with 8 bases spanning the gap. The germline V gene encodes CDR1 MNHEY and CDR2 SVGAGI. The CDR3 is 15 amino acids.

The CDR3 protein is CASSLEGGRGNEQFF. The CDR3 coding sequence is TGTGCCAGCAGCTTAGAAGGCGGGAGGGGAAATGAGCAGTTCTTC. The chain recombines TRBV11-3 with TRBJ2-1; 9 nucleotides align to TRBD2. This CDR3 spans 15 amino acids. V lost 0 bases, J lost 7 bases, and 4 bases stayed unmatched. Per the germline V gene, CDR1 is SGHNT and CDR2 is YENEEA. Variable domain in full (rest from reference TRBV11-3 and TRBJ2-1): EAGVVQSPRYKIIEKKQPVAFWCNPISGHNTLYWYLQNLGQGPELLIRYENEEAVDDSQLPKDRFSAERLKGVDSTLKIQPAELGDSAVYLCASSLEGGRGNEQFFGPGTRLTVL.

This clone was seen once. V is TRBV29-1 and J is TRBJ1-4; a possible D gene is TRBD1 (5 bases). Trimming took 1 base from V and 3 from J, leaving 9 bases between them. The CDR3 loop spans 14 amino acids. Germline V gene lookup returns CDR1 SQVTM and CDR2 ANQGSEA. This CDR3 reads CSVEGEGANEKLFF. CDR3 nucleotide sequence: TGCAGCGTTGAAGGGGAAGGGGCTAATGAAAAACTGTTTTTT.

A few counts support this clone. The V gene is TRBV5-6, the J gene TRBJ1-2; perhaps TRBD1 as D (5 bases). Germline V gene data show CDR1 as SGHDT and CDR2 as YYEEEE. CDR3 length equals 13 residues. V dropped 0 bases and J dropped 7 bases, with 10 bases sitting between them. CDR3 residues: CASSLEGRGGYTF. The CDR3, as DNA: TGTGCCAGCAGCTTGGAGGGGCGGGGTGGCTACACCTTC.

This clone was seen only once. The chain links TRBV11-2 to TRBJ1-5; the match to TRBD1 covers 7 bases. The junction had 7 bases not matched to a gene; V was cut back by 0 bases and J by 11 bases. CDR1 and CDR2 from the germline V gene are SGHAT and FQNNGV. The CDR3 is 14 residues long. In nucleotides, the CDR3 is TGTGCCAGCAGCTTAGATCAGCGGCAGGGGGCCCAGCATTTT. Translated: CASSLDQRQGAQHF.

The V call is TRBV11-2, the J call TRBJ2-1; the D gene is possibly TRBD2 (5 bases). Germline V lookup: CDR1 SGHAT, CDR2 FQNNGV. Trimming took 1 base from V and 5 from J, leaving 12 bases between them. CDR3 length: 15 residues. The CDR3: CASSLARLANNEQFF. The CDR3 DNA sequence: TGTGCCAGCAGCTTAGCCAGGCTAGCTAACAATGAGCAGTTCTTC.

The V call is TRBV9, the J call TRBJ1-1, with 10 positions matching TRBD1. The junction had 7 bases not matched to a gene; V was cut back by 4 bases and J by 4 bases. From germline, CDR1 is SGDLS and CDR2 YYNGEE. The CDR3 runs to 15 residues. Here the CDR3 DNA reads TGTGCCAGCAGCCCCCGGACAGGGGGGAGCACTGAAGCTTTCTTT. It specifies CASSPRTGGSTEAFF.

This rearrangement joins TRBV24-1 to TRBJ2-1; D unresolved. Germline V gene lookup returns CDR1 KGHDR and CDR2 SFDVKD. With 3 bases removed from V and 6 bases from J, the gap between germline ends came to 20 bases. This CDR3 spans 17 amino acids. The CDR3 loop is CATSDPGPERSSNEQFF. DNA of the CDR3: TGTGCCACCAGTGATCCCGGTCCCGAGAGGTCCAGCAATGAGCAGTTCTTC.

The chain carries TRBV28 and TRBJ2-5; 12 bases match TRBD2. The V gene's germline CDR1 is MDHEN and CDR2 SYDVKM. The CDR3 is 16 residues long. The V gene end was trimmed by 5 bases and the J gene end by 5 bases; junction bases not matched to a gene: 9. CDR3 residues: CASSPGGLAGWETQYF. The CDR3 DNA sequence: TGTGCCAGCAGTCCGGGCGGACTAGCGGGGTGGGAGACCCAGTACTTC.

The chain couples TRBV5-1 to TRBJ1-3, with TRBD1 as a possible D gene (6 bases). The CDR3 spans 13 residues. The germline V and J ends were trimmed by 4 bases and 4 bases, with 9 bases remaining between them. The germline V gene has CDR1 SGHRS and CDR2 YFSETQ. The CDR3 DNA reads as TGCGCCAGCAGCCTGGACAGCGGAAACACCATATATTTT. This codes for CASSLDSGNTIYF.

The V call is TRBV5-1, the J call TRBJ1-2; D ambiguous. Germline-derived CDR1 and CDR2 are SGHRS and YFSETQ. Trimming removed 4 bases at V and 3 bases at J, with 13 bases between. CDR3 size: 14 residues. The CDR3 spells CASSVATGDYGYTF. The CDR3 coding sequence is TGCGCCAGCAGCGTGGCAACCGGGGACTATGGCTACACCTTC.

V usage is TRBV6-5 and J usage is TRBJ1-6; the D gene is possibly TRBD1 (5 bases). With 9 bases removed from V and 0 bases from J, the gap between germline ends came to 12 bases. The CDR3 sequence is 15 residues long. Germline CDR1 and CDR2: MNHEY and SVGAGI. The CDR3 loop reads CASEDIDSYNSPLHF. The DNA for the CDR3 is TGTGCCAGTGAGGACATAGACTCCTATAATTCACCCCTCCACTTT.

The chain recombines TRBV30 with TRBJ2-7, with D unclear. Germline values: CDR1 GTSNPN, CDR2 SVGIG (reference sequence). The CDR3 contains 12 residues. The V gene lost 2 bases and the J gene lost 5 bases, with 10 bases spanning the gap. CDR3 nucleotides: TGTGCCTGGAGTCCCCATCGAGACGAGCAGTACTTC. Translating gives CAWSPHRDEQYF.

This clone was recorded a few times. This same CDR3 is encoded by further DNA sequences in the sample. The chain is built from TRBV5-1 and TRBJ1-1; D is perhaps TRBD1 (5 bases). The V and J ends lost 1 base and 0 bases respectively, with 7 bases between them. The germline V gene encodes CDR1 SGHRS and CDR2 YFSETQ. This CDR3 region has 14 residues. The CDR3 bases are TGCGCCAGCAGCTTGCAGGGTATGAACACTGAAGCTTTCTTT. Its translation: CASSLQGMNTEAFF.

This clone is a singleton in its sample. The chain couples TRBV18 to TRBJ1-1; TRBD1 is a possible D gene (6 bases). With 4 bases removed from V and 1 base from J, the gap between germline ends came to 7 bases. This CDR3 contains 13 residues. Germline V gene sequence: CDR1 KGHSH, CDR2 LQKENI. As DNA, the CDR3 is TGTGCCAGCTCACACAGGGAGAACACTGAAGCTTTCTTT. It is translated as CASSHRENTEAFF.